The clone carrying this TCR beta chain was counted between two and nine times. These data originate in a study of cytomegalovirus exposure and HLA in healthy donors. CDR3 length: 17 amino acids. The V gene lost 0 bases and the J gene lost 0 bases, with 13 bases spanning the gap. Looked up from germline, CDR1 is SGHDT and CDR2 is YYEEEE. It was with 60 Vbeta and 13 Jbeta primers that the PCR ran. Profiling relied on immunoSEQ multiplex PCR, and the TCRdb table lists in-frame clones only, not all of them. The table lists some 100,000 clones, around 80% of them singletons. Sequenced sample: PBMCs. The receptor was derived from a male donor in good health and CMV-seropositive. The V call is TRBV5-6, the J call TRBJ1-5; D is unresolved. CDR3 protein: CASSLGQDFYSNQPQHF. DNA of the CDR3: TGTGCCAGCAGCTTGGGGCAGGACTTCTATAGCAATCAGCCCCAGCATTTT.